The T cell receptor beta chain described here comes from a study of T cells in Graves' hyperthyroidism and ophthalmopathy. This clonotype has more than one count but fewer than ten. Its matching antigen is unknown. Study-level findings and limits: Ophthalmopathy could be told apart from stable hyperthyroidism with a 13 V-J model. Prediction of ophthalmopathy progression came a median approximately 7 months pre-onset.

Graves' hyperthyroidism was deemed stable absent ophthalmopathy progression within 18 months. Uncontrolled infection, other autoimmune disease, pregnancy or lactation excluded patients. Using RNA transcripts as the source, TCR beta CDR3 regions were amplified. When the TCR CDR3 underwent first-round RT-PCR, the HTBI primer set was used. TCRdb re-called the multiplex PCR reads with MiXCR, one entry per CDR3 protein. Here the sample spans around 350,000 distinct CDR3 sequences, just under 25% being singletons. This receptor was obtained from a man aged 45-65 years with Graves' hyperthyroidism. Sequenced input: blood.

DNA of the CDR3: TGTGCCAGCAGCCCGGACCGGGAGCGGACCCAGTACTTC. Its translation is CASSPDRERTQYF. V is TRBV5-5 and J is TRBJ2-5, with a possible D match to TRBD2 (6 bases). The CDR3 extends over 13 amino acids. V lost 4 bases and J 7 bases, leaving 14 bases between the germline ends. Germline values: CDR1 SGHKS, CDR2 YYEKEE (reference sequence).